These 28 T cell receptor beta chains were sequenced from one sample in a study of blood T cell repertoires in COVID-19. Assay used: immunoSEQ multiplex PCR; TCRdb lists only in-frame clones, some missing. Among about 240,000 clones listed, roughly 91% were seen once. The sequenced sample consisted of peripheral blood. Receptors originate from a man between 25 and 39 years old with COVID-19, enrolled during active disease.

CDR3 residues: CASTLSGGVYNSPLHF. CDR3 nucleotides: TGTGCCAGCACCCTCTCTGGAGGGGTTTATAATTCACCCCTCCACTTT. J is TRBJ1-6 and V is TRBV27, with a possible D match to TRBD1 (5 bases). Trimming took off 7 bases at V and 4 bases at J, with 17 bases between the two ends. The length of the CDR3 is 16 residues. Looked up from germline, CDR1 is MNHEY and CDR2 is SMNVEV (reference sequence).

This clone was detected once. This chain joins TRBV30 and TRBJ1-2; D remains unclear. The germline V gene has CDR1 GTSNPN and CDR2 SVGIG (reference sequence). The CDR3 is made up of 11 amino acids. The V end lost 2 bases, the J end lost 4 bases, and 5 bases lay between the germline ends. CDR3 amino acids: CAWSFGYGYTF. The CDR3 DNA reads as TGTGCCTGGAGTTTCGGCTATGGCTACACCTTC. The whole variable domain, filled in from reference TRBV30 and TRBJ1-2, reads SQTIHQWPATLVQPVGSPLSLECTVEGTSNPNLYWYRQAAGRGLQLLFYSVGIGQISSEVPQNLSASRPQDRQFILSSKKLLLSDSGFYLCAWSFGYGYTFGSGTRLTVV.

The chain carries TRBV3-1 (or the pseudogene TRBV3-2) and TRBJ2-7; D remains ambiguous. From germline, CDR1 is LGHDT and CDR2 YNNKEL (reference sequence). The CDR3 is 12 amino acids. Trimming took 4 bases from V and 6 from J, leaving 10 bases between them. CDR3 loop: CASSPHSFEQYF. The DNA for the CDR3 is TGTGCCAGCAGCCCTCACAGCTTCGAGCAGTACTTC.

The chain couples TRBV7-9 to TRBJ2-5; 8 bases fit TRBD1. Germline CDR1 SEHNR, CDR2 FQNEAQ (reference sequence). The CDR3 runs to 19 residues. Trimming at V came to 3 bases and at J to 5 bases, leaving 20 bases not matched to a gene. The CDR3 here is CASSFDRGRGLRLGETQYF. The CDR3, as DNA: TGTGCCAGCAGCTTCGACAGGGGAAGGGGGTTAAGACTGGGCGAGACCCAGTACTTC.

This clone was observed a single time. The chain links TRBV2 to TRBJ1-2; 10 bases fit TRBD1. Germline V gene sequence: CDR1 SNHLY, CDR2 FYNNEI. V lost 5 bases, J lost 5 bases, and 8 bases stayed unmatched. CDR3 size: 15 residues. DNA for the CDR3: TGTGCCAGCAGTCAGACAGGGGGCGCAGAGTATGGCTACACCTTC. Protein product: CASSQTGGAEYGYTF. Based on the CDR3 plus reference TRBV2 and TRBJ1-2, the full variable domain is EPEVTQTPSHQVTQMGQEVILRCVPISNHLYFYWYRQILGQKVEFLVSFYNNEISEKSEIFDDQFSVERPDGSNFTLKIRSTKLEDSAMYFCASSQTGGAEYGYTFGSGTRLTVV.

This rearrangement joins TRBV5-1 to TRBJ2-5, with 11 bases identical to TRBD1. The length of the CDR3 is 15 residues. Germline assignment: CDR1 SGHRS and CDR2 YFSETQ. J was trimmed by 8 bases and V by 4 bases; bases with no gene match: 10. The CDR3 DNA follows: TGCGCCAGCAGCCCTCGGACAGGGGGCGAAACAACCCAGTACTTC. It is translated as CASSPRTGGETTQYF.

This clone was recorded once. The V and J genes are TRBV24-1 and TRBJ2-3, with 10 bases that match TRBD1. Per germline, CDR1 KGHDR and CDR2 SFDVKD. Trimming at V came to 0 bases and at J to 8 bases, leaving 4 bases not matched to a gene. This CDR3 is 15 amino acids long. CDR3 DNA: TGTGCCACCAGTGATTTGCCGGACAGGGGGGGTACGCAGTATTTT. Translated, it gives CATSDLPDRGGTQYF.

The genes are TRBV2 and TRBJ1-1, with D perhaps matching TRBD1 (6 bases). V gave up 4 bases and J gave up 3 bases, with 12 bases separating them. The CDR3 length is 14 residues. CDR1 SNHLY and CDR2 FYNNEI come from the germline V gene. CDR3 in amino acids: CASSGTGHDTEAFF. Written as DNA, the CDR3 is TGTGCCAGCAGTGGGACGGGACACGACACTGAAGCTTTCTTT.

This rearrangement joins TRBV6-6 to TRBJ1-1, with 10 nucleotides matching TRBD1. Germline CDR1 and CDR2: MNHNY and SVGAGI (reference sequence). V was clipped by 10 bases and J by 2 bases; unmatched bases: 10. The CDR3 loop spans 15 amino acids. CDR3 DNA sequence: TGTGCCACTCACCCGGGACAGGGGTTAAACACTGAAGCTTTCTTT. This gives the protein CATHPGQGLNTEAFF.

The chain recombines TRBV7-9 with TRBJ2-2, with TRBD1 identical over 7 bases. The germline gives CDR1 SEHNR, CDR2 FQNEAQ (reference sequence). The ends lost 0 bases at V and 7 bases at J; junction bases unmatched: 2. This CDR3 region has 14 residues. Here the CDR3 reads CASSLARGIGELFF. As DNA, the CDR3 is TGTGCCAGCAGCTTAGCCAGGGGGATCGGGGAGCTGTTTTTT.

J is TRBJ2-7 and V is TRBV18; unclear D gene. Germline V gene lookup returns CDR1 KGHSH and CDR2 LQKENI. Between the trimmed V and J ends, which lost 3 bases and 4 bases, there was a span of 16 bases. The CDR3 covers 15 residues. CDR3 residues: CASSPSVNPGYEQYF. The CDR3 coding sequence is TGTGCCAGCTCACCTTCTGTCAACCCCGGGTACGAGCAGTACTTC.

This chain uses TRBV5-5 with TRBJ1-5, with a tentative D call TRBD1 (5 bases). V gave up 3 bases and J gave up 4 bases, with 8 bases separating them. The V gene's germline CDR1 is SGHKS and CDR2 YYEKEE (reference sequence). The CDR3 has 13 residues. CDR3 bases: TGTGCCAGCAGCTCCGGGGGGAATCAGCCCCAGCATTTT. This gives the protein CASSSGGNQPQHF.

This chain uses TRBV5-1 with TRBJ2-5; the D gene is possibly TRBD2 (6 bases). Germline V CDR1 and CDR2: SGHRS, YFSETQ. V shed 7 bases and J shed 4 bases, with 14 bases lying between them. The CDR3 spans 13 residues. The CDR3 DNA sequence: TGCGCCAGCGCGACTAGTGTGCGAGAGACCCAGTACTTC. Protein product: CASATSVRETQYF.

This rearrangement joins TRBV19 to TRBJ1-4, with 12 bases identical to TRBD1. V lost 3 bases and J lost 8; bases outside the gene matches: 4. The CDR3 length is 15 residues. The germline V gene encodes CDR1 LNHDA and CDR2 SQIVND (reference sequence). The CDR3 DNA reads TGTGCCAGTAGTATGGGGGACAGGGGGCGAGAAAAACTGTTTTTT. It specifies CASSMGDRGREKLFF.

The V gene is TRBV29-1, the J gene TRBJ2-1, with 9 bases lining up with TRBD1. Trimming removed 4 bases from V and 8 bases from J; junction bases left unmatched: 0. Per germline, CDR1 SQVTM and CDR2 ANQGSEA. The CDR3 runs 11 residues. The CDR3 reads CSVGTGDEQFF. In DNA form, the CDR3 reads TGCAGCGTTGGGACAGGGGATGAGCAGTTCTTC.

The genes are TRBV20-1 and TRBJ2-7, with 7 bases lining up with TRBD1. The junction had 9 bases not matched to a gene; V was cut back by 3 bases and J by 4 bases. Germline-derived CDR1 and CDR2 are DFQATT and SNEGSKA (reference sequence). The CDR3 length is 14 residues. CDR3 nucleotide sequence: TGCAGTGCTAGTGGGGACAGCGGTTTATACGAGCAGTACTTC. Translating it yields CSASGDSGLYEQYF.

CDR3 bases: TGTGCCAGCAGCTCATCCGGGACACTCACTGAAGCTTTCTTT. It codes for CASSSSGTLTEAFF. The chain joins TRBV7-9 to TRBJ1-1; maybe TRBD1 (6 bases). With 4 bases removed from V and 4 bases from J, the gap between germline ends came to 13 bases. CDR3 length equals 14 residues. CDR1 and CDR2 from the germline V gene are SEHNR and FQNEAQ (reference sequence).

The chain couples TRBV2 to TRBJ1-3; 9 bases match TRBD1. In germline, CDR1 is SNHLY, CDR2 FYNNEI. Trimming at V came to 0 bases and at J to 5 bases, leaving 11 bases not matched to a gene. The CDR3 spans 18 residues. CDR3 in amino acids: CASSEALPTGGFRNTIYF. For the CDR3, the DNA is TGTGCCAGCAGTGAAGCGCTTCCGACAGGGGGTTTTAGAAACACCATATATTTT.

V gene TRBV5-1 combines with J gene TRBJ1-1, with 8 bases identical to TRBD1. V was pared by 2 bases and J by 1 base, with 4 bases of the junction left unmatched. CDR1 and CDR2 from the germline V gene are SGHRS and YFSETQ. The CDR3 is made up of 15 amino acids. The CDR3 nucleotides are TGCGCCAGCAGCTTTGGGGGGACAGGGAACACTGAAGCTTTCTTT. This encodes CASSFGGTGNTEAFF.

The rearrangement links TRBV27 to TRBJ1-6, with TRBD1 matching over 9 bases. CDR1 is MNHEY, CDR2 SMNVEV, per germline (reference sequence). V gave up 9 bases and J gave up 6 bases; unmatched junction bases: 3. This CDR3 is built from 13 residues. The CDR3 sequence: CASRTGVNSPLHF. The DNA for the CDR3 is TGTGCCAGTAGGACAGGGGTTAATTCACCCCTCCACTTT.

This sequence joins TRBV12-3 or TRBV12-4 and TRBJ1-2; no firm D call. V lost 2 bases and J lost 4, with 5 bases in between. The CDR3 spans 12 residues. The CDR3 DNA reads TGTGCCAGCAGTTTATGGAGCTATGGCTACACCTTC. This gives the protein CASSLWSYGYTF.

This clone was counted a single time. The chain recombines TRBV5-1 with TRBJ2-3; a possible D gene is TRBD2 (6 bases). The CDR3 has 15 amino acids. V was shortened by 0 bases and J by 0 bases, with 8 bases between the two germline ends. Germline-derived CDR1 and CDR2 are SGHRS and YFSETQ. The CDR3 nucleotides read TGCGCCAGCAGCTTGGATGGGACTAGCACAGATACGCAGTATTTT. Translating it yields CASSLDGTSTDTQYF.

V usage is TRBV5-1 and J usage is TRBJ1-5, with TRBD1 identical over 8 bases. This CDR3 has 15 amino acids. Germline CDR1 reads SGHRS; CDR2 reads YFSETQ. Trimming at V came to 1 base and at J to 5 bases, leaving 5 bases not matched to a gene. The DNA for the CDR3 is TGCGCCAGCAGCTTGCAGGGGGCGCGGGATCAGCCCCAGCATTTT. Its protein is CASSLQGARDQPQHF.

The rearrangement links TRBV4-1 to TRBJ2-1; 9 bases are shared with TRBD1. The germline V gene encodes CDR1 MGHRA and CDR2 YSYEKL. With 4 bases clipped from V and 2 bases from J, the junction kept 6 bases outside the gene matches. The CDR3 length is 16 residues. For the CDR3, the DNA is TGCGCCAGCAGCCTCTCAACAGGGGGCCCCTACAATGAGCAGTTCTTC. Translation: CASSLSTGGPYNEQFF.

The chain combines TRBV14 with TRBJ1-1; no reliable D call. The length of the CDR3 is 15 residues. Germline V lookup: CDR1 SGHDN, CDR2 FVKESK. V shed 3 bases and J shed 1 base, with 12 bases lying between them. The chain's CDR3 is CASSQTRTANTEAFF. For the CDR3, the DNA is TGTGCCAGCAGCCAGACGCGGACTGCGAACACTGAAGCTTTCTTT.

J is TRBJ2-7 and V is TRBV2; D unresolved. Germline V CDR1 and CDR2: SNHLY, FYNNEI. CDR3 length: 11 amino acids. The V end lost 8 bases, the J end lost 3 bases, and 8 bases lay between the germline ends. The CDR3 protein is CASGSVYEQYF. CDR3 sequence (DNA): TGTGCCAGCGGCTCAGTCTACGAGCAGTACTTC.

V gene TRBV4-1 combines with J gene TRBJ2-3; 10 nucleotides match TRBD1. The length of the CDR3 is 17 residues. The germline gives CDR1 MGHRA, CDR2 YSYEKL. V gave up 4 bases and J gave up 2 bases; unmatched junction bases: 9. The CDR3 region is CASSRQMGTGDTDTQYF. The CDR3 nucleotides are TGCGCCAGCAGCCGCCAAATGGGGACAGGGGACACAGATACGCAGTATTTT.

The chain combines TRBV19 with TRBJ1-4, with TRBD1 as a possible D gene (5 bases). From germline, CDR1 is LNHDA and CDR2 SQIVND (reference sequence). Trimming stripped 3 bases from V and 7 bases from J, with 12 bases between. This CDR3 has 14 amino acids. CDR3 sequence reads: CASSIEGGAEKLFF. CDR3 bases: TGTGCCAGTAGTATCGAGGGAGGGGCTGAAAAACTGTTTTTT.